The clone carrying this T cell receptor beta chain ranks as medium-sized. This sample was taken from a study of early T cells in non-severe SARS-CoV-2 infection. The length of the CDR3 is 14 residues. The germline V gene has CDR1 SNHLY and CDR2 FYNNEI. The V and J ends lost 3 bases and 5 bases respectively, with 12 bases between them. Separate cDNA molecules each had unique molecular identifiers attached to them. Each CDR3 protein is one row after TCRdb ran MiXCR on the 5' RACE reads. The sample has more than 85,000 distinct CDR3 sequences, roughly 13% seen once; the top ten hold roughly 6.3%. The rearrangement links TRBV2 to TRBJ2-3, with D hard to call. Sequencing was performed on whole blood. The receptor's source is an adult who was a healthcare worker with PCR-confirmed SARS-CoV-2 infection or an uninfected control (not recorded which). The CDR3 sequence: CASSDRALQDTQYF. CDR3 sequence (DNA): TGTGCCAGCAGTGATAGAGCTCTACAAGATACGCAGTATTTT.